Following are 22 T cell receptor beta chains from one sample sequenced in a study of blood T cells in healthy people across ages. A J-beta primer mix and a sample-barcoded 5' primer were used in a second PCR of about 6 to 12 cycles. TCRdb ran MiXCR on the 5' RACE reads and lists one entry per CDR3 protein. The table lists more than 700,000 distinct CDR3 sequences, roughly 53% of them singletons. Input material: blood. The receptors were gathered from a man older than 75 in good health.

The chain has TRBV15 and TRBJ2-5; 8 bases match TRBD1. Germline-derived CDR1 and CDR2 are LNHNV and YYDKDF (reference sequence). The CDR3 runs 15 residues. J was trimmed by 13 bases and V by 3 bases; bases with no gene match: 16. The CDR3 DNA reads TGTGCCACCAGCAGGCTCAATCTACAGGGGGACAAGTCGTACTTC. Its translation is CATSRLNLQGDKSYF.

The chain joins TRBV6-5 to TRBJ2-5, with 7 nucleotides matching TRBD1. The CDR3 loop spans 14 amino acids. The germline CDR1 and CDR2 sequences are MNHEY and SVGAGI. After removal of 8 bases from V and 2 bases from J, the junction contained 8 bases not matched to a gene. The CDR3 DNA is TGTGCCAGCGGCCAGACAGGGACGCAAGAGACCCAGTACTTC. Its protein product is CASGQTGTQETQYF.

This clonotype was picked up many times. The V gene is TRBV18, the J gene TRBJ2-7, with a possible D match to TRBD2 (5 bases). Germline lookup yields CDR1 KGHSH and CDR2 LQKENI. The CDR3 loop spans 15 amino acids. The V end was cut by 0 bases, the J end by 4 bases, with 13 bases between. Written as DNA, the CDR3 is TGTGCCAGCTCACCACCCGGACTGGATAGTTACGAGCAGTACTTC. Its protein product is CASSPPGLDSYEQYF.

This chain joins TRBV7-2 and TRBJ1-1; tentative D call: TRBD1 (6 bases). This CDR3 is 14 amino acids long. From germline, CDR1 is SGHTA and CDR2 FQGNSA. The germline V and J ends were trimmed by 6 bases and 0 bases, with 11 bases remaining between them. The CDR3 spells CASRVGQMNTEAFF. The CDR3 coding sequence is TGTGCCAGCAGAGTAGGACAGATGAACACTGAAGCTTTCTTT.

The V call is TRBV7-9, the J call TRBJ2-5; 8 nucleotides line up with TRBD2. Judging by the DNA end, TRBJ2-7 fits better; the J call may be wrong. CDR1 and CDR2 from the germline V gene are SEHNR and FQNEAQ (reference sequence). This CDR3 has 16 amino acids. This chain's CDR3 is CASSLRSSGISYEQYF. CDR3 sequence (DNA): TGTGCCAGCAGCTTACGTAGTAGCGGGATAAGCTACGAGCAGTACTTC.

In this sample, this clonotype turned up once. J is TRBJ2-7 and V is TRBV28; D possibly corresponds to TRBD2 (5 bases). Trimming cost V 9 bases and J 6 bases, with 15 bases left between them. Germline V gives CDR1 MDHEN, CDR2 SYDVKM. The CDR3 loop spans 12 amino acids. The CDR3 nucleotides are TGTGCCAGTTTTACCCCGGGGAGCGAGCAGTACTTC. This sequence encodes CASFTPGSEQYF. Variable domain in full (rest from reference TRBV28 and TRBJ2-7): DVKVTQSSRYLVKRTGEKVFLECVQDMDHENMFWYRQDPGLGLRLIYFSYDVKMKEKGDIPEGYSVSREKKERFSLILESASTNQTSMYLCASFTPGSEQYFGPGTRLTVT.

The DNA of the CDR3 is TGTGCCAGCACCCAGCGACAGGTCACAGATACGCAGTATTTT. Translated, it gives CASTQRQVTDTQYF. V and J are TRBV12-3 or TRBV12-4 and TRBJ2-3, with D tentatively TRBD1 (6 bases). The CDR3 sequence is 14 residues long. Trimming removed 7 bases from V and 2 bases from J, with 13 bases in between.

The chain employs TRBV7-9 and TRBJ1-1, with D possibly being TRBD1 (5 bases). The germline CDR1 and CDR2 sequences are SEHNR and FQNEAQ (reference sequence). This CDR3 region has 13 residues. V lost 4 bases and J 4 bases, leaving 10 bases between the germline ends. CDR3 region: CASSSQGATEAFF. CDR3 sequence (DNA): TGTGCCAGCAGCTCCCAAGGGGCCACTGAAGCTTTCTTT. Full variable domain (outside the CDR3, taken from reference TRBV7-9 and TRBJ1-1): DTGVSQNPRHKITKRGQNVTFRCDPISEHNRLYWYRQTLGQGPEFLTYFQNEAQLEKSRLLSDRFSAERPKGSFSTLEIQRTEQGDSAMYLCASSSQGATEAFFGQGTRLTVV.

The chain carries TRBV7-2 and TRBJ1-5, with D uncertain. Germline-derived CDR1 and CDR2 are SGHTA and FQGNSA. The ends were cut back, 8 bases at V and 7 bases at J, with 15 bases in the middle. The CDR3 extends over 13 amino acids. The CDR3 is CASGLSHQQPQHF. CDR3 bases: TGTGCCAGCGGGCTAAGTCATCAGCAGCCCCAGCATTTT.

Here the CDR3 DNA reads TGCAGCGTTCTCGGGACATTCTACGAGCAGTACTTC. It encodes CSVLGTFYEQYF. This sequence joins TRBV29-1 and TRBJ2-5, with D perhaps TRBD1 (6 bases). Judging by the DNA end, TRBJ2-7 fits better; the J call may be wrong. The germline V gene encodes CDR1 SQVTM and CDR2 ANQGSEA. The CDR3 has 12 residues.

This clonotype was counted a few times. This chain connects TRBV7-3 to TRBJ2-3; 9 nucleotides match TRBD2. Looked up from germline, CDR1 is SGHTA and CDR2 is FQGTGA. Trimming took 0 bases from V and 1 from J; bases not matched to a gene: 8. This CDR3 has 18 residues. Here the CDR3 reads CASSLTLSGGRGTDTQYF. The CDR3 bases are TGTGCCAGCAGCTTAACCCTCTCCGGCGGGAGGGGCACAGATACGCAGTATTTT. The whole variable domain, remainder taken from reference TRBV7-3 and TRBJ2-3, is GAGVSQTPSNKVTEKGKYVELRCDPISGHTALYWYRQSLGQGPEFLIYFQGTGAADDSGLPNDRFFAVRPEGSVSTLKIQRTERGDSAVYLCASSLTLSGGRGTDTQYFGPGTRLTVL.

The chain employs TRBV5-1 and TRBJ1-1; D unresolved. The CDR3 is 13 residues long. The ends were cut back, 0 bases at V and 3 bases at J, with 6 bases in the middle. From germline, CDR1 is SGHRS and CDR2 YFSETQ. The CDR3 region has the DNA TGCGCCAGCAGCTTGGGCCGCCACACTGAAGCTTTCTTT. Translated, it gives CASSLGRHTEAFF. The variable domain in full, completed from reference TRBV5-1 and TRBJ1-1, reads KAGVTQTPRYLIKTRGQQVTLSCSPISGHRSVSWYQQTPGQGLQFLFEYFSETQRNKGNFPGRFSGRQFSNSRSEMNVSTLELGDSALYLCASSLGRHTEAFFGQGTRLTVV.

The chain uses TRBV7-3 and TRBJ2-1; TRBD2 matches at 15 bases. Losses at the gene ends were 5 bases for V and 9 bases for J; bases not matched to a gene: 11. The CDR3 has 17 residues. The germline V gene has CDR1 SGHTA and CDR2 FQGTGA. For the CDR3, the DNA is TGTGCCAGCAGCCAGGGTGGGGGACTAGCGGGAGGTAGTGAGCAGTTCTTC. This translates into CASSQGGGLAGGSEQFF.

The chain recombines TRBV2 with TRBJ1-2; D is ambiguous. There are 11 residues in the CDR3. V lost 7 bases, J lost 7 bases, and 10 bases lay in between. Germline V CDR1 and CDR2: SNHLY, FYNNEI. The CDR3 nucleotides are TGTGCCAGCATTTCTGTGGTTGGCTACACCTTC. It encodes CASISVVGYTF.

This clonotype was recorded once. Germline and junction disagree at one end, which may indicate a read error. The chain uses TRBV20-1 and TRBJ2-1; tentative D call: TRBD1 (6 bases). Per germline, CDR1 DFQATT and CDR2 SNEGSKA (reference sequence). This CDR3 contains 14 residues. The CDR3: CSATGVSSRNERFF. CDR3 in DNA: TGCAGTGCTACAGGGGTGTCCAGTCGGAATGAGCGGTTCTTC.

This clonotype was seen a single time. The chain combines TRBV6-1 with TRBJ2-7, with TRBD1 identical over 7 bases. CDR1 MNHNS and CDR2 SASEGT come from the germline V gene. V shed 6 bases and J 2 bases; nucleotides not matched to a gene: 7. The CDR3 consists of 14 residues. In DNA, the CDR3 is TGTGCCAGCAGCCGGACAGGAGCAACCTACGAGCAGTACTTC. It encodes CASSRTGATYEQYF.

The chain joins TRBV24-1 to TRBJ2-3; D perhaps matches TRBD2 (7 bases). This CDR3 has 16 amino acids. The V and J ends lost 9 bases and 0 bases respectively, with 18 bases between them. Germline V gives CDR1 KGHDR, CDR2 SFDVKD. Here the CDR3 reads CATSTGGSWSTDTQYF. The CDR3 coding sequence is TGTGCCACCTCCACGGGGGGCAGTTGGAGCACAGATACGCAGTATTTT.

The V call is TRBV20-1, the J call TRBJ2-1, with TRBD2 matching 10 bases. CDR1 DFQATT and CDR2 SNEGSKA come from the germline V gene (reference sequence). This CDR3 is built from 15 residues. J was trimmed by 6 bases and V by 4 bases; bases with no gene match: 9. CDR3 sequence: CSATSPGLATNEQFF. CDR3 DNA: TGCAGTGCTACTTCACCGGGACTAGCGACCAATGAGCAGTTCTTC.

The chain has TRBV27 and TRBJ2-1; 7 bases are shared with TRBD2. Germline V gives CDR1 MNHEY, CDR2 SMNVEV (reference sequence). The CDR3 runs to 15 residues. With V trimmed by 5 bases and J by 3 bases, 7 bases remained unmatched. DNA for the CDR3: TGTGCCAGCAGTCCCCGGGGGAGGGACTACAATGAGCAGTTCTTC. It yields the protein CASSPRGRDYNEQFF.

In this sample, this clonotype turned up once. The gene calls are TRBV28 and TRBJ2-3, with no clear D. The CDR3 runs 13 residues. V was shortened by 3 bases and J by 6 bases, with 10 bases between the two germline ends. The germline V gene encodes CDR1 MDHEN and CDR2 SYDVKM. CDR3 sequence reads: CASSLVSLDTQYF. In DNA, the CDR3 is TGTGCCAGCAGTTTGGTTTCTCTGGATACGCAGTATTTT.

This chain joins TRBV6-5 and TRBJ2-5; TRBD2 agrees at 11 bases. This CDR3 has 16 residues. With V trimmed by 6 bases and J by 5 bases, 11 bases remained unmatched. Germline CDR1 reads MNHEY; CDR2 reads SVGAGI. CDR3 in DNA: TGTGCCAGCAGCACGTTAGCGGGAGGGCCTTTGGAGACCCAGTACTTC. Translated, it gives CASSTLAGGPLETQYF.

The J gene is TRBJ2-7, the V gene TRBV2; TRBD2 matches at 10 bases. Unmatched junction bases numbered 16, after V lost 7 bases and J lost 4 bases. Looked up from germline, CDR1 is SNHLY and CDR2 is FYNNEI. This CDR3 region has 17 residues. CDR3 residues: CASTQGGTSGMVYEQYF. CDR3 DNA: TGTGCCAGCACCCAAGGAGGAACTAGCGGGATGGTGTACGAGCAGTACTTC.